This entry concerns a single T cell receptor (beta chain). The data belong to a study of Graves' ophthalmopathy and Graves' hyperthyroidism. Investigators amplified TCR beta CDR3 regions from RNA transcripts. First-round RT-PCR relied on HTBI primers, and a second-round multiplex PCR came next. TCRdb re-derived calls from the multiplex PCR reads in MiXCR, one entry per CDR3 protein. This table holds approximately 160,000 distinct CDR3 sequences, less than 45% found once. The ends were cut back, 6 bases at V and 11 bases at J, with 17 bases in the middle. CDR3 length equals 12 residues. The sequence was obtained from a middle-aged woman with Graves' ophthalmopathy. The chain joins TRBV12-3 or TRBV12-4 to TRBJ2-7, with D perhaps TRBD2 (6 bases). The sequencing input was peripheral blood. CDR3 residues: CASSYYDGSEYF. CDR3 in DNA: TGTGCCAGCAGCTATTACGACGGGAGTGAGTACTTC.